This TCR beta chain derives from a study of shared T cell receptors in the human thymus. Trimming took 4 bases from V and 6 from J; bases not matched to a gene: 7. CDR1 is MNHEY, CDR2 SMNVEV, per germline (reference sequence). The CDR3 extends over 17 amino acids. Method: immunoSEQ multiplex PCR; TCRdb's copy keeps in-frame clones and lacks some. This table has hundreds of thousands of clones, more than 70% appearing once. These data also featured in a second study, about human thymus T cells. As that study records: In corrective heart surgery, resections were taken, and these provided the thymus tissue. Related reports documented highly overlapping thymic repertoires among unrelated individuals.

The chain is built from TRBV27 and TRBJ2-1; 15 bases align to TRBD2. This receptor was taken from a boy less than two years old with a congenital heart defect. The sample consisted of thymocytes. The CDR3 sequence is CASSSGTSGGSPNEQFF. CDR3 nucleotide sequence: TGTGCCAGCAGTTCCGGGACTAGCGGGGGGTCCCCCAATGAGCAGTTCTTC.